This T cell receptor beta chain emerged from a study of cytomegalovirus exposure and HLA in healthy donors. In the PCR, 60 Vbeta and 13 Jbeta primers were used. Authors' data handling: Later work found 80 million or so unique TCR beta chains, with roughly 11 million shared. Here immunoSEQ multiplex PCR was the method, and the copy in TCRdb shows in-frame clones only, minus some. The DNA gave D and trimming, while V, J and clone size come from that table. This table holds some 110,000 clones, around two thirds found once. The CDR3 runs 16 residues. V shed 3 bases and J shed 11 bases, with 22 bases lying between them. Germline assignment: CDR1 SGHVS and CDR2 FQNEAQ.

The rearrangement links TRBV7-8 to TRBJ1-4; no definite D call. This clonotype was obtained from a woman between 40 and 50 years old in good health and CMV-seropositive. Input material: PBMCs. CDR3 protein: CASSFPPEGKGDKLFF. CDR3 nucleotides: TGTGCCAGCAGCTTCCCCCCGGAGGGAAAAGGTGACAAACTGTTTTTT.